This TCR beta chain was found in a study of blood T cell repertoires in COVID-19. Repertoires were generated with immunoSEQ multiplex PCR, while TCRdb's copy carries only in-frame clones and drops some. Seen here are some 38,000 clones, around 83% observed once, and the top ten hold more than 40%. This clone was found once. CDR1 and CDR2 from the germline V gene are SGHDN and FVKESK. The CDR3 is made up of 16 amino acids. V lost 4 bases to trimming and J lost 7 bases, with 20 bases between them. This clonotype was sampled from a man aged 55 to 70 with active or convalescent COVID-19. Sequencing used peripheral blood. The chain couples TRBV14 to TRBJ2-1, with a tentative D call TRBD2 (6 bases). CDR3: CASSPRDWVSWNEQFF. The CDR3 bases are TGTGCCAGCAGCCCGCGGGACTGGGTGAGTTGGAATGAGCAGTTCTTC.